This passage covers 31 T cell receptor beta chains from one sample sequenced in a study of blood T cell repertoires in COVID-19. Profiling relied on immunoSEQ multiplex PCR, and the TCRdb table lists in-frame clones only, not all of them. The sample contains 200,000 to 250,000 clones, around 90% of which appear only once. Sequencing was carried out using PBMCs or T cells enriched from blood (not recorded which). These receptors all come from a man younger than 45 who had recovered from COVID-19.

This clone was found once. The V gene is TRBV11-2, the J gene TRBJ1-2; possible D gene TRBD1, 5 bases. CDR1 and CDR2 from the germline V gene are SGHAT and FQNNGV. V was pared by 5 bases and J by 4 bases, with 11 bases between. The CDR3 is 13 amino acids. The CDR3 spells CASSASGIYGYTF. The CDR3 coding sequence is TGTGCCAGCAGCGCGTCAGGGATCTATGGCTACACCTTC. Combining the CDR3 with reference TRBV11-2 and TRBJ1-2 gives the whole variable domain EAGVAQSPRYKIIEKRQSVAFWCNPISGHATLYWYQQILGQGPKLLIQFQNNGVVDDSQLPKDRFSAERLKGVDSTLKIQPAKLEDSAVYLCASSASGIYGYTFGSGTRLTVV.

The V gene is TRBV28, the J gene TRBJ1-5, with D tentatively TRBD1 (5 bases). This CDR3 is built from 14 residues. The V gene lost 8 bases and the J gene lost 7 bases, with 18 bases spanning the gap. Looked up from germline, CDR1 is MDHEN and CDR2 is SYDVKM. CDR3 residues: CASRPGGQGQPQHF. CDR3 nucleotide sequence: TGTGCCAGCCGACCGGGGGGTCAAGGGCAGCCCCAGCATTTT. Full variable domain (remainder filled in from reference TRBV28 and TRBJ1-5): DVKVTQSSRYLVKRTGEKVFLECVQDMDHENMFWYRQDPGLGLRLIYFSYDVKMKEKGDIPEGYSVSREKKERFSLILESASTNQTSMYLCASRPGGQGQPQHFGDGTRLSIL.

The V gene is TRBV7-2, the J gene TRBJ1-5; D gene unclear. Germline V gives CDR1 SGHTA, CDR2 FQGNSA. V lost 5 bases and J 0 bases, leaving 14 bases between the germline ends. This CDR3 contains 16 residues. The CDR3 sequence: CASSRSTVYSNQPQHF. In DNA form, the CDR3 reads TGTGCCAGCAGCCGCTCAACGGTTTATAGCAATCAGCCCCAGCATTTT.

In its sample, this clone was seen once. The chain links TRBV11-2 to TRBJ2-7; D unclear. The CDR3 sequence is 11 residues long. With 5 bases removed from V and 2 bases from J, the gap between germline ends came to 4 bases. CDR1 and CDR2 (germline): SGHAT, FQNNGV. CDR3 bases: TGTGCCAGCAGCCCTGCCTACGAGCAGTACTTC. This sequence encodes CASSPAYEQYF.

This chain connects TRBV5-4 to TRBJ1-1; D might be TRBD1 (6 bases). Trimming took off 0 bases at V and 5 bases at J, with 11 bases between the two ends. The CDR3 has 14 residues. Germline V gene sequence: CDR1 SGHNT, CDR2 YYREEE (reference sequence). The CDR3 protein is CASSLGDKGTEAFF. The CDR3 bases are TGTGCCAGCAGCTTGGGGGACAAGGGGACTGAAGCTTTCTTT.

The gene calls are TRBV30 and TRBJ1-2; D may be TRBD1 (6 bases). The length of the CDR3 is 13 residues. V was cut by 4 bases and J by 7 bases, with 16 bases left in between. The germline V gene encodes CDR1 GTSNPN and CDR2 SVGIG (reference sequence). DNA of the CDR3: TGTGCCTGGACAGTTCTAGGGGGAATTGGCTACACCTTC. Translating it yields CAWTVLGGIGYTF.

The chain couples TRBV28 to TRBJ2-3; 8 bases match TRBD2. The length of the CDR3 is 14 residues. V shed 5 bases and J 2 bases; nucleotides not matched to a gene: 3. The germline V gene encodes CDR1 MDHEN and CDR2 SYDVKM. DNA of the CDR3: TGTGCCAGCAGTCCTAGCGGGTTCACAGATACGCAGTATTTT. Its protein is CASSPSGFTDTQYF.

J is TRBJ1-2 and V is TRBV19; D is undetermined. In germline, CDR1 is LNHDA, CDR2 SQIVND (reference sequence). With 3 bases removed from V and 7 bases from J, the gap between germline ends came to 15 bases. The CDR3 sequence is 14 residues long. DNA of the CDR3: TGTGCCAGTAGTATGCCTGGAGGTATAGGTGGCTACACCTTC. It yields the protein CASSMPGGIGGYTF.

The chain combines TRBV5-4 with TRBJ2-7; 9 bases line up with TRBD2. Germline loops: CDR1 SGHNT, CDR2 YYREEE (reference sequence). The CDR3 is 15 residues long. V lost 0 bases to trimming and J lost 1 base; unmatched junction nucleotides: 2. DNA for the CDR3: TGTGCCAGCAGCTTGGGCGGGAGGGGATCCTACGAGCAGTACTTC. It translates to CASSLGGRGSYEQYF.

V and J are TRBV7-2 and TRBJ1-1; D is uncertain. CDR3 length equals 12 residues. CDR1 and CDR2 from the germline V gene are SGHTA and FQGNSA. Between the trimmed V and J ends, which lost 5 bases and 11 bases, there was a span of 15 bases. CDR3 residues: CASSRPGSAAFF. The CDR3 coding sequence is TGTGCCAGCAGCCGACCGGGGTCGGCTGCTTTCTTT.

The chain is built from TRBV27 and TRBJ1-1, with 10 bases fitting TRBD1. Germline lookup yields CDR1 MNHEY and CDR2 SMNVEV (reference sequence). The CDR3 is 14 residues long. The V gene end was trimmed by 4 bases and the J gene end by 7 bases; junction bases not matched to a gene: 6. CDR3 protein: CASSSGTGVVEAFF. The CDR3 DNA reads TGTGCCAGCAGTTCAGGGACAGGGGTGGTTGAAGCTTTCTTT.

The chain has TRBV19 and TRBJ1-1; TRBD1 matches 7 bases. In germline, CDR1 is LNHDA, CDR2 SQIVND (reference sequence). The CDR3 totals 17 residues. The V segment lost 6 bases and the J segment 0 bases; nucleotides outside the gene matches: 13. The CDR3 loop reads CASRQRGPNYMNTEAFF. The CDR3 DNA follows: TGTGCCAGTAGACAAAGGGGGCCTAACTATATGAACACTGAAGCTTTCTTT.

V usage is TRBV6-5 and J usage is TRBJ2-7; 9 positions match TRBD1. CDR1 MNHEY and CDR2 SVGAGI come from the germline V gene. V dropped 6 bases and J dropped 5; count of bases not matched to a gene: 5. CDR3 length: 13 residues. The CDR3: CASRTGGADEQYF. The CDR3 bases are TGTGCCAGCAGAACAGGGGGCGCGGACGAGCAGTACTTC.

The genes are TRBV6-1 and TRBJ1-2; tentative D call: TRBD1 (5 bases). The germline CDR1 and CDR2 sequences are MNHNS and SASEGT. With 0 bases removed from V and 0 bases from J, the gap between germline ends came to 11 bases. The CDR3 has 16 residues. The CDR3 region has the DNA TGTGCCAGCAGTGAAGCGGGGCGAGGAGCTAACTATGGCTACACCTTC. It translates to CASSEAGRGANYGYTF.

This chain uses TRBV10-1 with TRBJ2-5; 8 nucleotides align to TRBD2. This CDR3 is built from 13 residues. The trim removed 2 bases at V and 4 bases at J, leaving 0 bases unmatched. CDR1 is WNHNN and CDR2 is SYGVQD in the germline V gene (reference sequence). This CDR3 is CASSEAGGETQYF. CDR3 sequence (DNA): TGCGCCAGCAGTGAGGCGGGAGGAGAGACCCAGTACTTC.

This chain uses TRBV5-1 with TRBJ2-5; 12 bases line up with TRBD1. Trimming at V came to 2 bases and at J to 5 bases, leaving 7 bases not matched to a gene. The germline gives CDR1 SGHRS, CDR2 YFSETQ. The CDR3 totals 16 residues. The chain's CDR3 is CASSLLGTGGAETQYF. The CDR3 DNA follows: TGCGCCAGCAGCTTATTGGGGACAGGGGGCGCCGAGACCCAGTACTTC.

The chain combines TRBV11-3 with TRBJ2-1; TRBD2 matches at 12 bases. Germline lookup yields CDR1 SGHNT and CDR2 YENEEA. Losses at the gene ends were 2 bases for V and 5 bases for J; bases not matched to a gene: 4. The CDR3 extends over 16 amino acids. DNA of the CDR3: TGTGCCAGCAGCTTATCAGGACTAGCGGGGAACAATGAGCAGTTCTTC. It translates to CASSLSGLAGNNEQFF.

V usage is TRBV27 and J usage is TRBJ2-1, with 8 positions matching TRBD1. V shed 3 bases and J 8 bases; nucleotides not matched to a gene: 9. Germline-derived CDR1 and CDR2 are MNHEY and SMNVEV (reference sequence). The CDR3 consists of 15 residues. This CDR3 is CASSLAGGVRDEQFF. In DNA, the CDR3 is TGTGCCAGCAGTTTGGCAGGGGGCGTCAGGGATGAGCAGTTCTTC.

This chain joins TRBV6-5 and TRBJ2-7; D is perhaps TRBD1 (6 bases). With 6 bases removed from V and 0 bases from J, the gap between germline ends came to 15 bases. This CDR3 has 15 amino acids. Looked up from germline, CDR1 is MNHEY and CDR2 is SVGAGI. The CDR3 protein is CASSRTGLYSYEQYF. The CDR3 DNA is TGTGCCAGCAGCCGCACAGGGCTTTACTCCTACGAGCAGTACTTC.

The V and J genes are TRBV30 and TRBJ1-1, with D unclear. Trimming removed 0 bases at V and 1 base at J, with 9 bases between. This CDR3 spans 14 amino acids. CDR1 and CDR2 (germline): GTSNPN, SVGIG (reference sequence). The CDR3: CAWSVWAPNTEAFF. In DNA, the CDR3 is TGTGCCTGGAGTGTATGGGCCCCGAACACTGAAGCTTTCTTT.

The chain uses TRBV24-1 and TRBJ2-5, with 7 bases identical to TRBD1. The CDR3 consists of 14 residues. V shed 4 bases, J shed 4 bases, and the junction held 5 bases outside the gene matches. Germline-derived CDR1 and CDR2 are KGHDR and SFDVKD. The CDR3, as DNA: TGTGCCACCAGTGAACCGAACAGGGGAGAGACCCAGTACTTC. Its translation: CATSEPNRGETQYF.

The rearrangement joins TRBV20-1 to TRBJ2-7; 10 nucleotides line up with TRBD2. Trimming at V came to 3 bases and at J to 3 bases, leaving 5 bases not matched to a gene. The CDR3 covers 14 residues. Germline values: CDR1 DFQATT, CDR2 SNEGSKA (reference sequence). As DNA, the CDR3 is TGCAGTGCTAGTTCCCTAGCGGGAGTCTACGAGCAGTACTTC. This sequence encodes CSASSLAGVYEQYF.

V usage is TRBV11-2 and J usage is TRBJ1-6; 7 bases agree with TRBD1. V was pared by 6 bases and J by 8 bases, with 7 bases of the junction left unmatched. Germline-derived CDR1 and CDR2 are SGHAT and FQNNGV. The CDR3 is 14 amino acids. The CDR3 nucleotides read TGTGCCAGCAGTCCGGGACAGCTATATTCACCCCTCCACTTT. Protein: CASSPGQLYSPLHF.

The V and J genes are TRBV18 and TRBJ2-3; D possibly corresponds to TRBD1 (6 bases). Trimming took off 3 bases at V and 1 base at J, with 11 bases between the two ends. The CDR3 spans 15 residues. Germline V gene data show CDR1 as KGHSH and CDR2 as LQKENI. CDR3 protein: CASSPTGQGTDTQYF. CDR3 in DNA: TGTGCCAGCTCACCGACGGGACAAGGCACAGATACGCAGTATTTT.

This chain links TRBV10-3 with TRBJ2-7, with TRBD1 matching 11 bases. CDR1 and CDR2 (germline): ENHRY, SYGVKD. Trimming at V came to 10 bases and at J to 3 bases, leaving 11 bases not matched to a gene. The CDR3 sequence is 15 residues long. The CDR3 nucleotides read TGTGCCACCGTAATACAGGGGACAGGGGGCTACGAGCAGTACTTC. Encoded protein: CATVIQGTGGYEQYF.

This clone was seen a single time. The chain joins TRBV7-9 to TRBJ1-2, with a tentative D call TRBD1 (5 bases). Trimming pared 1 base from V and 7 bases from J, leaving 7 bases between. The germline gives CDR1 SEHNR, CDR2 FQNEAQ (reference sequence). The CDR3 length is 12 residues. The CDR3 here is CASSLDQGGYTF. The CDR3, as DNA: TGTGCCAGCAGCTTAGACCAGGGTGGCTACACCTTC.

The table lists this clone with a few counts. The chain joins TRBV3-1 (or the pseudogene TRBV3-2) to TRBJ1-5; 8 nucleotides line up with TRBD1. Per the germline V gene, CDR1 is LGHDT and CDR2 is YNNKEL (reference sequence). With V trimmed by 4 bases and J by 2 bases, 10 bases remained unmatched. There are 17 residues in the CDR3. The DNA for the CDR3 is TGTGCCAGCAGCCTTGGGCCAGGGGGCGGAGGCAATCAGCCCCAGCATTTT. It translates to CASSLGPGGGGNQPQHF.

The chain uses TRBV5-1 and TRBJ2-7; D possibly corresponds to TRBD1 (6 bases). CDR1 and CDR2 from the germline V gene are SGHRS and YFSETQ. Trimming pared 4 bases from V and 7 bases from J, leaving 18 bases between. CDR3 size: 14 residues. In DNA, the CDR3 is TGCGCCAGCAGCCGGGACGGGACATCGTATGAGCAGTACTTC. It codes for CASSRDGTSYEQYF.

This clone was picked up a small number of times. The DNA of the CDR3 is TGTGCTAGTGGTTTGAGTTCCGGACTTACCTACGAGCAGTACTTC. Its translation is CASGLSSGLTYEQYF. The chain links TRBV12-5 to TRBJ2-7; TRBD2 is a possible D gene (5 bases). Germline assignment: CDR1 LGHNT and CDR2 FRNRAP. The CDR3 runs to 15 residues. V dropped 2 bases and J dropped 2 bases, with 13 bases sitting between them.

This chain uses TRBV5-1 with TRBJ2-2, with no clear D. V was shortened by 1 base and J by 9 bases, with 16 bases between the two germline ends. CDR1 and CDR2 from the germline V gene are SGHRS and YFSETQ. CDR3 length: 15 amino acids. DNA of the CDR3: TGCGCCAGCAGCTTGAGGCCAGCGCTATCGAGGGAGCTGTTTTTT. Protein product: CASSLRPALSRELFF.

The rearrangement links TRBV4-1 to TRBJ2-7, with D maybe TRBD2 (6 bases). Trimming pared 1 base from V and 5 bases from J, leaving 21 bases between. This CDR3 comprises 17 residues. CDR1 is MGHRA and CDR2 is YSYEKL in the germline V gene. The CDR3 spells CASSQVGLARSKHEQYF. Here the CDR3 DNA reads TGCGCCAGCAGCCAAGTCGGCCTAGCGCGTTCAAAACACGAGCAGTACTTC.